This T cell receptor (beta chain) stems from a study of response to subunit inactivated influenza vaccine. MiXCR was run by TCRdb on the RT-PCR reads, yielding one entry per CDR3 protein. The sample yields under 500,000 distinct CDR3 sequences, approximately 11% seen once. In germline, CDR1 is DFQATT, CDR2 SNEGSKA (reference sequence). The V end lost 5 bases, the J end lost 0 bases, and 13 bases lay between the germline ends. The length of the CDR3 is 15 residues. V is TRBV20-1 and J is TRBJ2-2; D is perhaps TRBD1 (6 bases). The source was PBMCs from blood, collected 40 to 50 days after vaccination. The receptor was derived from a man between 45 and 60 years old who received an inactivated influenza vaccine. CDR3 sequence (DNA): TGCAGTGCTCCCGGGACAACTGCGAACACCGGGGAGCTGTTTTTT. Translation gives CSAPGTTANTGELFF.